The present T cell receptor beta chain was sequenced within a study of T-cell reconstitution after alpha-beta-depleted transplantation in children. Overall study results and limits: The high TCRbeta diversity at day 60 in some patients came from surviving recipient T cells and thymic progenitors.

A library of TCRbeta sequences, prepared with unique molecular identifiers, was generated. TCRdb ran MiXCR on the PCR reads and lists one entry per CDR3 protein. The data show under 20,000 distinct CDR3 sequences, with 10% to 15% seen just once and 35% held by the top ten. On this clonotype: The antigen is not known.

The input for sequencing was PBMCs, mostly from graft donor cells, taken 60 days after TCRalphabeta/CD19-depleted stem cell transplant. This clonotype originated in a female patient aged 2-9 years who had a stem cell transplant for congenital amegakaryocytic thrombocytopenia, so the T cells may come from the graft donor.

Written as DNA, the CDR3 is TGTGCCAGCAGCCCTGGGCACCTCCCCTACGAGCAGTACTTC. Amino acids: CASSPGHLPYEQYF. The chain links TRBV7-9 to TRBJ2-7; no firm D call. The CDR3 contains 14 residues. CDR1 is SEHNR and CDR2 is FQNEAQ in the germline V gene (reference sequence). The germline V and J ends were trimmed by 5 bases and 2 bases, with 13 bases remaining between them. The whole variable domain, remainder taken from reference TRBV7-9 and TRBJ2-7, is DTGVSQNPRHKITKRGQNVTFRCDPISEHNRLYWYRQTLGQGPEFLTYFQNEAQLEKSRLLSDRFSAERPKGSFSTLEIQRTEQGDSAMYLCASSPGHLPYEQYFGPGTRLTVT.